Many counts were recorded for the clone carrying this TCR beta chain. Its target is unknown. In germline, CDR1 is SGHAT, CDR2 FQNNGV. The CDR3 loop spans 14 amino acids. V gave up 3 bases and J gave up 2 bases, with 8 bases separating them. It was RNA transcripts that yielded the amplified TCR beta CDR3 regions. TCR CDR3 underwent first-round RT-PCR with the HTBI primer set. TCRdb processed the multiplex PCR reads anew with MiXCR; each CDR3 protein has one entry. This table holds some 370,000 distinct CDR3 sequences, roughly an eighth found once. These data originate in a study of T cells in Graves' hyperthyroidism and ophthalmopathy. General observations from the study: Most thyroid clonotypes with frequency above 0.001 were detected in blood.

This TCR was recovered from a man between 45 and 60 years old with Graves' ophthalmopathy. The sample taken for sequencing was blood. J is TRBJ2-1 and V is TRBV11-2, with D possibly matching TRBD2 (6 bases). The CDR3 sequence is CASSFSGTYNEQFF. In DNA form, the CDR3 reads TGTGCCAGCAGCTTTAGCGGAACCTACAATGAGCAGTTCTTC.